This TCR beta chain stems from a study of blood T cells in healthy people across ages. Through a sample-barcoded 5' primer and a J-beta primer mix, a second PCR was run for roughly 7 to 12 cycles. TCRdb analysed the 5' RACE reads with MiXCR anew, one entry per CDR3 protein. The repertoire holds some 750,000 distinct CDR3 sequences, with around a fifth as singletons. Donation came from healthy Caucasian individuals in Russia who were aged roughly 6 to 95. This clonotype was found a few times. The CDR3 extends over 16 amino acids. This TCR derives from a man aged 70 or older in good health. The chain has TRBV21-1 and TRBJ2-2; the table names TRBD1, a call not compared with the DNA. TRBV21-1 has pseudogene status. Sequenced input: blood. The CDR3 here is CASSKGGQPNTGELFF. In nucleotides, the CDR3 is TGTGCCAGCAGCAAAGGGGGACAACCGAACACCGGGGAGCTGTTTTTT.